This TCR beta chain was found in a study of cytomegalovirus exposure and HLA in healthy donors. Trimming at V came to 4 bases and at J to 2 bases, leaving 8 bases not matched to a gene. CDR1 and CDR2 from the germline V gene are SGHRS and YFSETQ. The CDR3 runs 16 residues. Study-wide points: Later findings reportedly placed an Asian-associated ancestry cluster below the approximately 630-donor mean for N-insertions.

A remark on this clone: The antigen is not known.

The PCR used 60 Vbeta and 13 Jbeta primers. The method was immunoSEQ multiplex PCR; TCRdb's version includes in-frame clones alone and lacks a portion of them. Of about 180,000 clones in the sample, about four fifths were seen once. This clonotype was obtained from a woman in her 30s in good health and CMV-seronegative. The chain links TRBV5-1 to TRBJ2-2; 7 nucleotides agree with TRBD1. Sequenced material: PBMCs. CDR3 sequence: CASSNPQGVNTGELFF. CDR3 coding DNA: TGCGCCAGCAGCAACCCCCAGGGGGTAAACACCGGGGAGCTGTTTTTT.